One and the same sample provided the 22 T cell receptor beta chains below, sequenced in a study of T cell repertoires in cytomegalovirus infection. TCRdb passed the reads through MiXCR, listing each CDR3 protein once. Of around 25,000 distinct CDR3 sequences listed, approximately 22% are singletons. No antigen is known for these receptors. The sequencing here drew on CD8+ T cells from cultured PBMCs, taken from culture after CMV antigen stimulation. These receptors were collected from a human donor in good health (CMV status not recorded). Some clones in this sample may be carry-over from other donors' samples.

This clonotype was counted between two and nine times. In DNA, the CDR3 is TGTGCCAGCAGCAAAGCCGGGCCCGCTTCCTACGAGCAGTACTTC. Translating gives CASSKAGPASYEQYF. The V call is TRBV7-9, the J call TRBJ2-7; the D is unclear. The CDR3 is 15 residues long. V dropped 5 bases and J dropped 1 base, with 15 bases sitting between them. Germline V lookup: CDR1 SEHNR, CDR2 FQNEAQ (reference sequence).

This clonotype occurred many times. The chain's CDR3 is CASSYDKSSYGYTF. For the CDR3, the DNA is TGTGCCAGCAGTTACGACAAGTCGAGCTATGGCTACACCTTC. This chain links TRBV6-2 or TRBV6-3 with TRBJ1-2; D gene ambiguous. Deletions cut 2 bases from V and 4 bases from J, with 11 bases between. This CDR3 region has 14 residues. Germline-derived CDR1 and CDR2 are MNHEY and SVGEGT.

This clonotype was observed at least ten times. The chain has TRBV7-8 and TRBJ1-5, with D possibly matching TRBD1 (6 bases). V lost 5 bases and J lost 9, with 17 bases in between. This CDR3 comprises 14 residues. Germline CDR1 SGHVS, CDR2 FQNEAQ. CDR3 residues: CASSQGTARPPQHF. The CDR3 coding sequence is TGTGCCAGCAGCCAGGGGACCGCGCGGCCGCCCCAGCATTTT.

A few counts support this clonotype. This chain links TRBV9 with TRBJ2-7; TRBD2 aligns across 7 bases. The ends lost 3 bases at V and 2 bases at J; junction bases unmatched: 11. This CDR3 has 16 residues. In germline, CDR1 is SGDLS, CDR2 YYNGEE. Written as DNA, the CDR3 is TGTGCCAGCAGCGACCGGGCGAGCGGGGATCCCTACGAGCAGTACTTC. This encodes CASSDRASGDPYEQYF.

The chain is built from TRBV7-2 and TRBJ2-7; 8 positions match TRBD1. With 1 base clipped from V and 4 bases from J, the junction kept 6 bases outside the gene matches. Germline values: CDR1 SGHTA, CDR2 FQGNSA. CDR3 length: 15 amino acids. The CDR3 is CASSLGPGGTYEQYF. Written as DNA, the CDR3 is TGTGCCAGCAGCTTAGGGCCAGGGGGCACTTACGAGCAGTACTTC.

This clonotype was found a few times. The chain employs TRBV20-1 and TRBJ2-3; a possible D gene is TRBD1 (5 bases). Per the germline V gene, CDR1 is DFQATT and CDR2 is SNEGSKA (reference sequence). The CDR3 is 14 residues long. V lost 8 bases to trimming and J lost 0 bases, with 15 bases between them. The chain's CDR3 is CSTQGLLSTDTQYF. The CDR3 region has the DNA TGCAGTACCCAGGGCCTACTAAGCACAGATACGCAGTATTTT.

In its sample, this clonotype was seen many times. The chain links TRBV7-6 to TRBJ1-4; TRBD1 might be the D (5 bases). V lost 4 bases to trimming and J lost 6 bases, with 12 bases between them. This CDR3 is 14 amino acids long. In germline, CDR1 is SGHVS, CDR2 FNYEAQ. In DNA, the CDR3 is TGTGCCAGCAGCTCGACCGGGGGGTATGAAAAACTGTTTTTT. It encodes CASSSTGGYEKLFF.

This clonotype has just a few counts. The chain is built from TRBV5-5 and TRBJ2-7; D perhaps matches TRBD2 (5 bases). CDR1 and CDR2 (germline): SGHKS, YYEKEE (reference sequence). CDR3 length equals 14 residues. With 4 bases removed from V and 3 bases from J, the gap between germline ends came to 14 bases. The CDR3 here is CASSPELGYYEQYF. The DNA for the CDR3 is TGTGCCAGCAGCCCAGAACTAGGGTACTACGAGCAGTACTTC.

This clonotype was recorded many times. The chain joins TRBV7-8 to TRBJ2-1; 9 nucleotides align to TRBD2. The CDR3 runs to 15 residues. Germline V lookup: CDR1 SGHVS, CDR2 FQNEAQ. Germline trimming cut 4 bases from V and 4 bases from J; bases unmatched to any gene: 5. The CDR3 sequence is CASSSGTSLYNEQFF. CDR3 sequence (DNA): TGTGCCAGCAGCTCCGGGACTAGCCTTTACAATGAGCAGTTCTTC.

This clonotype was seen only a few times. The rearrangement links TRBV2 to TRBJ2-1; D call uncertain. Germline V gene lookup returns CDR1 SNHLY and CDR2 FYNNEI. This CDR3 has 19 residues. Trimming took off 1 base at V and 0 bases at J, with 19 bases between the two ends. The CDR3 DNA is TGTGCCAGCAGTGAAGGGGCAGAGAGCCATAAAACCTCCTACAATGAGCAGTTCTTC. Protein: CASSEGAESHKTSYNEQFF.

J is TRBJ2-2 and V is TRBV4-1; the D is unclear. Germline CDR1 MGHRA, CDR2 YSYEKL. V lost 1 base, J lost 8 bases, and 14 bases lay in between. The CDR3 loop spans 15 amino acids. CDR3 in amino acids: CASSQVHNPAGELFF. The CDR3 DNA reads TGCGCCAGCAGCCAAGTTCATAATCCAGCGGGGGAGCTGTTTTTT.

The gene calls are TRBV27 and TRBJ2-1; D is possibly TRBD1 (5 bases). CDR3 length: 15 residues. Germline lookup yields CDR1 MNHEY and CDR2 SMNVEV (reference sequence). V was trimmed by 7 bases and J by 6 bases, leaving 19 bases between them. CDR3: CASTKWGPNTNEQFF. Here the CDR3 DNA reads TGTGCCAGCACCAAATGGGGCCCCAATACCAATGAGCAGTTCTTC.

The J gene is TRBJ2-1, the V gene TRBV4-1; unclear D gene. Deletions cut 2 bases from V and 0 bases from J, with 8 bases between. In germline, CDR1 is MGHRA, CDR2 YSYEKL. There are 15 residues in the CDR3. This CDR3 reads CASSQTVSSYNEQFF. CDR3 nucleotides: TGCGCCAGCAGCCAAACAGTGAGCTCCTACAATGAGCAGTTCTTC.

The chain combines TRBV12-3 or TRBV12-4 with TRBJ1-3, with no clear D. V was cut by 3 bases and J by 2 bases, with 26 bases left in between. CDR3 length: 20 amino acids. The CDR3 loop is CASSFYLGTSPSGTGNTIYF. The CDR3 nucleotides are TGTGCCAGCAGTTTTTATTTAGGTACCTCTCCGTCTGGGACTGGAAACACCATATATTTT.

This clonotype was observed many times. The rearrangement joins TRBV7-8 to TRBJ2-7; a possible D gene is TRBD2 (6 bases). Germline CDR1 reads SGHVS; CDR2 reads FQNEAQ. This CDR3 region has 17 residues. The ends were cut back, 0 bases at V and 3 bases at J, with 18 bases in the middle. The CDR3 reads CASSLAGGGAKFYEQYF. In nucleotides, the CDR3 is TGTGCCAGCAGCTTAGCGGGTGGAGGGGCGAAGTTCTACGAGCAGTACTTC. Complete variable domain (other parts from reference TRBV7-8 and TRBJ2-7): GAGVSQSPRYKVAKRGQDVALRCDPISGHVSLFWYQQALGQGPEFLTYFQNEAQLDKSGLPSDRFFAERPEGSVSTLKIQRTQQEDSAVYLCASSLAGGGAKFYEQYFGPGTRLTVT.

This clonotype has only a few counts. The V and J genes are TRBV6-5 and TRBJ2-1; D could derive from TRBD1 or TRBD2 (5 bases each). This CDR3 comprises 15 residues. The germline V and J ends were trimmed by 2 bases and 0 bases, with 8 bases remaining between them. Germline V lookup: CDR1 MNHEY, CDR2 SVGAGI. This CDR3 is CASSYRGSSYNEQFF. The DNA for the CDR3 is TGTGCCAGCAGTTACCGGGGCAGCTCCTACAATGAGCAGTTCTTC.

This clonotype was detected many times. The V and J genes are TRBV7-9 and TRBJ1-1; D gene ambiguous. Germline loops: CDR1 SEHNR, CDR2 FQNEAQ (reference sequence). This CDR3 has 11 amino acids. The ends were cut back, 1 base at V and 7 bases at J, with 4 bases in the middle. CDR3 sequence (DNA): TGTGCCAGCAGCTTAGGGGTTGAAGCTTTCTTT. Protein product: CASSLGVEAFF.

This clonotype has only a few counts. This chain links TRBV24-1 with TRBJ2-2; maybe TRBD1 (6 bases). V was clipped by 4 bases and J by 4 bases, with 12 bases between them. The CDR3 is 15 amino acids. Germline V gene data show CDR1 as KGHDR and CDR2 as SFDVKD. The CDR3 loop reads CATSDRTEPTGELFF. In nucleotides, the CDR3 is TGTGCCACCAGTGACCGGACAGAGCCCACCGGGGAGCTGTTTTTT.

The CDR3 nucleotides read TGTGCCAGCAGTTTTCAGGGGGGCTCCTACGAGCAGTACTTC. Amino acid sequence: CASSFQGGSYEQYF. The chain employs TRBV6-5 and TRBJ2-7, with D tentatively TRBD1 (7 bases). The CDR3 loop spans 14 amino acids. The germline gives CDR1 MNHEY, CDR2 SVGAGI. The ends were cut back, 4 bases at V and 0 bases at J, with 10 bases in the middle.

This clonotype was seen many times. This sequence joins TRBV7-6 and TRBJ1-2; unclear D gene. V was clipped by 5 bases and J by 1 base, with 8 bases between them. The germline gives CDR1 SGHVS, CDR2 FNYEAQ. The CDR3 has 13 residues. The CDR3, as DNA: TGTGCCAGCAGCCCGGGGAATAACTATGGCTACACCTTC. It yields the protein CASSPGNNYGYTF.

The table lists this clonotype with a few counts. The rearrangement links TRBV6-5 to TRBJ2-1, with a possible D match to TRBD2 (5 bases). Per the germline V gene, CDR1 is MNHEY and CDR2 is SVGAGI. CDR3 length: 14 residues. V was clipped by 10 bases and J by 4 bases, with 17 bases between them. CDR3 amino acids: CATQQREAYNEQFF. CDR3 nucleotide sequence: TGTGCCACCCAGCAGAGGGAAGCTTACAATGAGCAGTTCTTC.

This clonotype has a count of ten or more. The genes are TRBV6-6 and TRBJ1-2, with TRBD1 matching 8 bases. With 0 bases clipped from V and 6 bases from J, the junction kept 6 bases outside the gene matches. The CDR3 is made up of 15 amino acids. Germline V gene lookup returns CDR1 MNHNY and CDR2 SVGAGI (reference sequence). CDR3 nucleotides: TGTGCCAGCAGTTACTCGACAGGGGCAAGCGATGGCTACACCTTC. Protein: CASSYSTGASDGYTF.